These T cell receptor beta chains were read from a single sample in a study of blood T cell repertoires in COVID-19. Data came from immunoSEQ multiplex PCR; TCRdb stores just in-frame clones and leaves some out. The sample shows about 83,000 clones, around 87% of them seen only once. The sequenced sample was peripheral blood. Receptor source: a woman in her forties or fifties with active or convalescent COVID-19. The CDR3 runs from the conserved cysteine through the conserved F or W. The order of the fields is clone size, D gene, V gene, J gene, CDR3 length, CDR3 protein, CDR3 DNA. The D gene is left open where the match is weak. A row's size may be missing; if present it is once, few, many or a size class.

>.|.|TRBV19|TRBJ2-3|14
CASSFPGQSVTQYF
TGTGCCAGTAGTTTCCCCGGACAGTCCGTTACGCAGTATTTT
>.|TRBD1|TRBV28|TRBJ2-3|15
CASNPRGQGTDTQYF
TGTGCCAGCAACCCCCGGGGACAGGGCACAGATACGCAGTATTTT
>.|.|TRBV29-1|TRBJ1-2|12
CSVVTGRYGYTF
TGCAGCGTTGTGACAGGCCGGTATGGCTACACCTTC
>few|.|TRBV7-3|TRBJ1-2|12
CASSLSGDGYTF
TGTGCCAGCAGCTTATCGGGTGACGGCTACACCTTC
>few|.|TRBV19|TRBJ2-7|15
CASSLNRDIPYEQYF
TGTGCCAGTAGTTTAAACCGGGACATCCCCTACGAGCAGTACTTC
>few|TRBD2|TRBV27|TRBJ2-1|15
CASSPRTSEKHEQFF
TGTGCCAGCAGTCCGCGGACTAGCGAGAAACATGAGCAGTTCTTC
>.|TRBD2|TRBV7-2|TRBJ2-1|16
CASSFSGLAGQNEQFF
TGTGCCAGCAGCTTCTCTGGACTAGCGGGGCAGAATGAGCAGTTCTTC
>.|.|TRBV10-1|TRBJ1-5|17
CASEHRRRQGNNQPQHF
TGCGCCAGCGAACACCGAAGGCGGCAGGGAAACAATCAGCCCCAGCATTTT
>.|.|TRBV14|TRBJ2-1|14
CASSQASVYNEQFF
TGTGCCAGCAGCCAAGCCAGCGTCTACAATGAGCAGTTCTTC
>.|TRBD1|TRBV10-3|TRBJ1-1|14
CAISYYRGVTEAFF
TGTGCCATCAGTTACTACAGGGGCGTCACTGAAGCTTTCTTT
>.|.|TRBV27|TRBJ2-7|17
CASSLRGGGGASYEQYF
TGTGCCAGCAGTTTGAGGGGCGGAGGGGGGGCATCCTACGAGCAGTACTTC
>.|TRBD2|TRBV5-5|TRBJ2-3|16
CASSLFGSGGSDTQYF
TGTGCCAGCAGCTTGTTTGGAAGCGGGGGGTCGGATACGCAGTATTTT
>.|.|TRBV9|TRBJ2-3|14
CASSATGSTDTQYF
TGTGCCAGCAGCGCAACAGGGAGCACAGATACGCAGTATTTT
>.|TRBD2|TRBV2|TRBJ2-1|17
CASSEAGLGLAINEQFF
TGTGCCAGCAGTGAAGCCGGACTAGGACTAGCCATTAATGAGCAGTTCTTC
>.|TRBD1|TRBV6-5|TRBJ1-2|15
CASSSRGIQGYGYTF
TGTGCCAGCAGCTCCAGGGGGATACAAGGCTATGGCTACACCTTC
>.|.|TRBV7-6|TRBJ1-5|13
CASSPSGNQPQHF
TGTGCCAGCAGCCCGTCGGGCAATCAGCCCCAGCATTTT
>.|.|TRBV10-3|TRBJ1-1|16
CAISESTAFMNTEAFF
TGTGCCATCAGTGAGTCCACAGCCTTCATGAACACTGAAGCTTTCTTT
>few|.|TRBV7-2|TRBJ2-7|13
CASSLDYPYEQYF
TGTGCCAGCAGCTTAGACTACCCCTACGAGCAGTACTTC
>once|TRBD1|TRBV6-6|TRBJ1-1|15
CASPRDRGMNTEAFF
TGTGCCAGCCCCCGGGACAGGGGAATGAACACTGAAGCTTTCTTT
>.|TRBD2|TRBV11-2|TRBJ2-5|16
CASSLMGLAGQETQYF
TGTGCCAGCAGCTTGATGGGACTAGCGGGGCAAGAGACCCAGTACTTC
>.|TRBD1|TRBV19|TRBJ2-2|14
CASRDRGNTGELFF
TGTGCCAGTAGGGACAGGGGGAACACCGGGGAGCTGTTTTTT
>.|.|TRBV2|TRBJ1-1|13
CASSRTENTEAFF
TGTGCCAGCAGCCGGACAGAGAACACTGAAGCTTTCTTT
>.|TRBD1|TRBV5-1|TRBJ2-3|16
CASSPQPGQKTDTQYF
TGCGCCAGCAGCCCTCAACCGGGACAGAAGACAGATACGCAGTATTTT
>.|TRBD1|TRBV2|TRBJ1-5|14
CASSVTGGDQPQHF
TGTGCCAGCAGCGTGACAGGGGGAGATCAGCCCCAGCATTTT
>.|TRBD2|TRBV6-5|TRBJ2-1|15
CASSQRGDSYNEQFF
TGTGCCAGCAGCCAACGGGGGGACTCCTACAATGAGCAGTTCTTC
>.|TRBD1|TRBV19|TRBJ1-5|15
CASSWTGFGNQPQHF
TGTGCCAGTAGCTGGACAGGGTTCGGCAATCAGCCCCAGCATTTT
>.|TRBD2|TRBV5-1|TRBJ2-1|17
CASSLSGGTSGVEEQFF
TGCGCCAGCAGCTTGTCCGGAGGGACTAGCGGGGTTGAGGAGCAGTTCTTC
>.|.|TRBV4-1|TRBJ2-3|14
CASSPESGTDTQYF
TGCGCCAGCAGCCCAGAGAGTGGCACAGATACGCAGTATTTT
>once|.|TRBV3-1/TRBV3-2|TRBJ2-7|13
CASSSDSSYEQYF
TGTGCCAGCAGTTCGGACAGCTCCTACGAGCAGTACTTC
>.|.|TRBV5-6|TRBJ2-7|14
CASSPQGRQYEQYF
TGTGCCAGCAGCCCACAGGGGAGGCAATACGAGCAGTACTTC
>.|TRBD1|TRBV19|TRBJ1-5|15
CASSFQDRGNQPQHF
TGTGCCAGTAGTTTCCAAGACAGGGGTAATCAGCCCCAGCATTTT
>.|.|TRBV15|TRBJ1-2|18
CATSRDLPLGGANYGYTF
TGTGCCACCAGCAGAGATCTCCCTTTAGGGGGGGCTAACTATGGCTACACCTTC
>.|TRBD1|TRBV7-2|TRBJ1-1|14
CASSLETGGTEAFF
TGTGCCAGCAGCTTAGAGACAGGGGGCACTGAAGCTTTCTTT
>.|TRBD1|TRBV2|TRBJ1-1|14
CASHKGQANTEAFF
TGTGCCAGCCATAAAGGACAGGCGAACACTGAAGCTTTCTTT
>.|.|TRBV19|TRBJ2-2|15
CASSIPSSSSGELFF
TGTGCCAGTAGTATCCCCTCCTCTTCGTCCGGGGAGCTGTTTTTT
>.|.|TRBV2|TRBJ2-7|13
CASSEQGFNEQYF
TGTGCCAGCAGTGAACAGGGGTTCAACGAGCAGTACTTC
>medium-sized|.|TRBV7-2|TRBJ1-2|13
CASSLGQLLGYTF
TGTGCCAGCAGCTTAGGACAGCTCCTTGGCTACACCTTC
>.|TRBD1|TRBV30|TRBJ2-2|15
CAWGQATANTGELFF
TGTGCCTGGGGACAGGCGACCGCGAACACCGGGGAGCTGTTTTTT
>.|.|TRBV29-1|TRBJ1-4|12
CSAWGGEEKLFF
TGCAGCGCGTGGGGGGGAGAAGAAAAACTGTTTTTT
>.|.|TRBV12-3/TRBV12-4|TRBJ2-3|13
CAGSRGSVHTQYF
TGTGCCGGCAGTCGGGGTTCCGTACATACGCAGTATTTT
>.|TRBD2|TRBV6-2/TRBV6-3|TRBJ2-3|17
CASSYVSGGFYADTQYF
TGTGCCAGCAGTTACGTTAGCGGGGGGTTCTACGCAGATACGCAGTATTTT
>once|.|TRBV5-5|TRBJ2-2|15
CASSSQTPNTGELFF
TGTGCCAGCAGCTCTCAAACACCGAACACCGGGGAGCTGTTTTTT
>.|.|TRBV4-1|TRBJ1-5|16
CASSQGSGRLNQPQHF
TGCGCCAGCAGCCAAGGGTCCGGCAGACTAAATCAGCCCCAGCATTTT